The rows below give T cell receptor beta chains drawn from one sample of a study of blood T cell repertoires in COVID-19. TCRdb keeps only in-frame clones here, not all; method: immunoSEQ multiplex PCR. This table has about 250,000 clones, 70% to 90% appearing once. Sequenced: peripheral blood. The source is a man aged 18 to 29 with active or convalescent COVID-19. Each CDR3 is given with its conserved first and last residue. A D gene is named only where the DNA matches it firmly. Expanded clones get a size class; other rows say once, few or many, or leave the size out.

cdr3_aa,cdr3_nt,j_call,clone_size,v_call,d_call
CASSHNYHRDGYTF,TGTGCCAGCAGTCACAATTATCACAGGGATGGCTACACCTTC,TRBJ1-2,once,TRBV6-2/TRBV6-3,NA
CSAATGSANGYTF,TGCAGCGCCGCTACAGGTTCGGCGAATGGCTACACCTTC,TRBJ1-2,NA,TRBV29-1,NA
CASSPQGGAVPYEQYF,TGTGCCAGTAGTCCCCAGGGAGGGGCGGTCCCCTACGAGCAGTACTTC,TRBJ2-7,NA,TRBV19,TRBD2
CASSEGTPLEQYF,TGTGCCAGCAGCGAGGGGACACCGCTTGAGCAGTACTTC,TRBJ2-7,NA,TRBV3-1/TRBV3-2,NA
CASSPSSGGYNEQFF,TGTGCCAGCTCACCTTCCAGCGGGGGGTACAATGAGCAGTTCTTC,TRBJ2-1,NA,TRBV18,TRBD2
CASSQYPAGEYEQYF,TGTGCCAGCAGCCAATACCCAGCGGGGGAGTACGAGCAGTACTTC,TRBJ2-7,NA,TRBV3-1/TRBV3-2,TRBD2
CASSLARSREQYF,TGTGCCAGCAGTTTAGCGCGAAGCAGGGAGCAGTACTTC,TRBJ2-7,once,TRBV12-3/TRBV12-4,NA
CASSQRQGMNTEAFF,TGTGCCAGCAGCCAAAGACAGGGGATGAACACTGAAGCTTTCTTT,TRBJ1-1,NA,TRBV7-6,TRBD1
CASSGRGRGLEAFF,TGTGCCAGCTCAGGTCGGGGCAGGGGGCTTGAAGCTTTCTTT,TRBJ1-1,NA,TRBV19,TRBD1
CASSVLAADLGGYTF,TGTGCCAGCAGTGTATTGGCCGCGGACTTGGGTGGCTACACCTTC,TRBJ1-2,NA,TRBV2,NA
CASSQDAGVVYGYTF,TGCGCCAGCAGCCAAGATGCAGGGGTCGTCTATGGCTACACCTTC,TRBJ1-2,NA,TRBV4-3,NA
CASRQSLAGANVLTF,TGTGCCAGCAGACAATCTTTGGCTGGGGCCAACGTCCTGACTTTC,TRBJ2-6,NA,TRBV7-2,NA
CASSTRLAEETQYF,TGTGCCAGCAGTACACGACTAGCGGAAGAGACCCAGTACTTC,TRBJ2-5,NA,TRBV6-5,TRBD2
CASQGAHFTEAFF,TGTGCCAGCCAGGGGGCGCATTTCACTGAAGCTTTCTTT,TRBJ1-1,NA,TRBV21-1,NA
CASSLSNQGGTEAFF,TGTGCCAGCAGCTTATCTAATCAGGGAGGCACTGAAGCTTTCTTT,TRBJ1-1,NA,TRBV28,NA
CASSQSDRGNQPQHF,TGTGCCAGCAGCCAATCGGACAGGGGAAATCAGCCCCAGCATTTT,TRBJ1-5,NA,TRBV3-1/TRBV3-2,TRBD1
CASQGLYEQYF,TGTGCCAGCCAGGGACTCTACGAGCAGTACTTC,TRBJ2-7,few,TRBV6-5,NA
CASSPVGPASTDTQYF,TGTGCCAGCAGTCCGGTGGGGCCAGCAAGCACAGATACGCAGTATTTT,TRBJ2-3,NA,TRBV25-1,NA
CASSTYSPTNTGELFF,TGTGCCAGCAGCACCTACAGCCCTACGAACACCGGGGAGCTGTTTTTT,TRBJ2-2,once,TRBV5-5,NA
CASSQVGVGGTGYTEAFF,TGCGCCAGCAGCCAAGTTGGCGTCGGCGGGACAGGGTACACTGAAGCTTTCTTT,TRBJ1-1,once,TRBV4-3,TRBD1
CASSQVTVNTEAFF,TGCGCCAGCAGCCAAGTTACGGTGAACACTGAAGCTTTCTTT,TRBJ1-1,NA,TRBV4-3,NA
CSATTGEGYTF,TGCAGTGCTACAACAGGGGAAGGCTACACCTTC,TRBJ1-2,NA,TRBV20-1,TRBD1
CASSAPGLDLFF,TGTGCCAGCAGCGCACCCGGACTGGACCTGTTTTTT,TRBJ1-4,NA,TRBV9,NA
CASSRTGGQGSDTQYF,TGCGCCAGCAGCCGGACGGGGGGGCAGGGCTCAGATACGCAGTATTTT,TRBJ2-3,NA,TRBV4-3,TRBD2
CASSKPGQGLYEQYF,TGTGCCAGCAGTAAACCGGGACAGGGCCTATACGAGCAGTACTTC,TRBJ2-7,NA,TRBV6-6,TRBD1
CASSDSGQTSYEQYF,TGTGCCAGCAGTGATTCGGGACAGACCTCCTACGAGCAGTACTTC,TRBJ2-7,NA,TRBV25-1,TRBD1
CASSKRVTVVPYEQYF,TGTGCCAGCAGCAAAAGGGTGACAGTGGTACCCTACGAGCAGTACTTC,TRBJ2-7,NA,TRBV11-2,NA
CASSVARHASYEQYF,TGTGCCAGCAGCGTTGCCCGACATGCCTCCTACGAGCAGTACTTC,TRBJ2-7,NA,TRBV11-2,NA
CASSPGANRVSDEAFF,TGTGCCAGCAGCCCAGGGGCGAACAGGGTTTCTGATGAAGCTTTCTTT,TRBJ1-1,few,TRBV11-2,NA
CASSNDRGTNNQPQHF,TGTGCCAGCAGCAACGACAGGGGAACGAACAATCAGCCCCAGCATTTT,TRBJ1-5,few,TRBV21-1,NA
CASSLGALSVSGYTF,TGTGCCAGCAGCTTAGGGGCCTTATCTGTGAGTGGCTACACCTTC,TRBJ1-2,NA,TRBV5-5,NA
CASSGTGGQSHEQYF,TGTGCCAGCAGCGGAACTGGAGGACAGTCCCACGAGCAGTACTTC,TRBJ2-7,NA,TRBV5-6,NA
CASTGVTPYEQYF,TGTGCCAGCACGGGGGTCACCCCCTACGAGCAGTACTTC,TRBJ2-7,NA,TRBV6-5,NA
CASSPPEGGLDGYTF,TGTGCCAGCTCACCACCGGAAGGGGGCCTTGATGGCTACACCTTC,TRBJ1-2,few,TRBV18,TRBD1
CASSLTDLTYNSPLHF,TGTGCCAGCAGTTTGACAGACTTAACTTATAATTCACCCCTCCACTTT,TRBJ1-6,few,TRBV27,NA
CASTGTSQETQYF,TGTGCCAGCACCGGGACTTCCCAAGAGACCCAGTACTTC,TRBJ2-5,NA,TRBV2,NA
CATSRSRDRGETQYF,TGTGCCACCAGCAGAAGCCGGGACAGAGGAGAGACCCAGTACTTC,TRBJ2-5,NA,TRBV15,TRBD1
CASRVDKYQPQHF,TGTGCCAGTAGGGTGGACAAGTATCAGCCCCAACATTTT,TRBJ1-5,NA,TRBV19,NA
CASSTFWGHTGELFF,TGTGCCAGCAGTACTTTCTGGGGGCACACCGGGGAGCTGTTTTTT,TRBJ2-2,NA,TRBV28,NA
CASSTPGQGNEKLFF,TGTGCCAGCAGCACACCGGGACAGGGTAATGAAAAACTGTTTTTT,TRBJ1-4,NA,TRBV5-8,TRBD1
CASSGGVTDTQYF,TGTGCCAGTAGCGGGGGTGTCACAGATACGCAGTATTTT,TRBJ2-3,NA,TRBV19,NA
CASSFWPPVEQYF,TGTGCCAGCAGCTTTTGGCCCCCCGTCGAGCAGTACTTC,TRBJ2-7,NA,TRBV5-4,NA